These 8 T cell receptor beta chains were all obtained from the same sample, sequenced in a study of blood T cell repertoires in COVID-19. Measured with immunoSEQ multiplex PCR; TCRdb has only the in-frame clones, and not every one. The repertoire holds around 74,000 clones, with around nine tenths as singletons. Sequenced: peripheral blood. The origin of the receptors is a man aged 50-60 years with active COVID-19.

The chain combines TRBV3-1 (or the pseudogene TRBV3-2) with TRBJ1-1; D is uncertain. Germline V gives CDR1 LGHDT, CDR2 YNNKEL (reference sequence). CDR3 length equals 11 residues. Trimming took 6 bases from V and 7 from J, leaving 9 bases between them. The CDR3 protein is CASRGIDEAFF. Written as DNA, the CDR3 is TGTGCCAGCAGGGGCATCGATGAAGCTTTCTTT.

The CDR3 nucleotides read TGTGCCAGCAGTCCCGACGTGGGAGGAGGGTGGACAGATACGCAGTATTTT. This encodes CASSPDVGGGWTDTQYF. The chain recombines TRBV27 with TRBJ2-3; a possible D gene is TRBD2 (6 bases). Trimming cost V 5 bases and J 3 bases, with 21 bases left between them. Germline CDR1 is MNHEY and CDR2 is SMNVEV (reference sequence). This CDR3 spans 17 amino acids.

The chain recombines TRBV4-2 with TRBJ2-3, with D possibly being TRBD2 (5 bases). Germline CDR1 is LGHNA and CDR2 is YNFKEQ. V shed 3 bases and J shed 4 bases, with 11 bases lying between them. This CDR3 is 14 amino acids long. CDR3 in amino acids: CASSQVSLADTQYF. CDR3 sequence (DNA): TGTGCCAGCAGCCAGGTATCACTAGCAGATACGCAGTATTTT.

This chain uses TRBV7-2 with TRBJ2-5; TRBD2 aligns across 8 bases. J gave up 5 bases and V 4 bases, and 12 bases lay outside the gene matches. In germline, CDR1 is SGHTA, CDR2 FQGNSA. The CDR3 length is 16 residues. The CDR3 coding sequence is TGTGCCAGCAGCTCCGGGCTCGGGGGGGCCTCGGAGACCCAGTACTTC. As protein: CASSSGLGGASETQYF.

The chain recombines TRBV2 with TRBJ2-7, with 10 bases identical to TRBD1. The trim removed 5 bases at V and 2 bases at J, leaving 3 bases unmatched. CDR1 and CDR2 from the germline V gene are SNHLY and FYNNEI. There are 14 residues in the CDR3. The CDR3 sequence: CASSRDRGTYEQYF. CDR3 in DNA: TGTGCCAGCAGTCGGGACAGGGGAACCTACGAGCAGTACTTC.

This chain connects TRBV19 to TRBJ1-1; tentative D call: TRBD1 (6 bases). The germline V gene has CDR1 LNHDA and CDR2 SQIVND (reference sequence). This CDR3 is 15 amino acids long. The V gene lost 2 bases and the J gene lost 2 bases, with 12 bases spanning the gap. The CDR3 nucleotides read TGTGCCAGTAGTATAAGCGGACAGACAAACACTGAAGCTTTCTTT. Translated: CASSISGQTNTEAFF.

The J gene is TRBJ1-3, the V gene TRBV18, with D hard to call. Per germline, CDR1 KGHSH and CDR2 LQKENI. This CDR3 has 14 residues. Deletions cut 4 bases from V and 0 bases from J, with 7 bases between. DNA for the CDR3: TGTGCCAGCTCACGTACAAGCTCTGGAAACACCATATATTTT. It is translated as CASSRTSSGNTIYF.

The gene calls are TRBV7-9 and TRBJ1-2, with D uncertain. The CDR3 loop spans 11 amino acids. Germline V CDR1 and CDR2: SEHNR, FQNEAQ (reference sequence). V gave up 5 bases and J gave up 5 bases, with 6 bases separating them. The CDR3, as DNA: TGTGCCAGCAGCGGGCAGTATGGCTACACCTTC. This gives the protein CASSGQYGYTF.